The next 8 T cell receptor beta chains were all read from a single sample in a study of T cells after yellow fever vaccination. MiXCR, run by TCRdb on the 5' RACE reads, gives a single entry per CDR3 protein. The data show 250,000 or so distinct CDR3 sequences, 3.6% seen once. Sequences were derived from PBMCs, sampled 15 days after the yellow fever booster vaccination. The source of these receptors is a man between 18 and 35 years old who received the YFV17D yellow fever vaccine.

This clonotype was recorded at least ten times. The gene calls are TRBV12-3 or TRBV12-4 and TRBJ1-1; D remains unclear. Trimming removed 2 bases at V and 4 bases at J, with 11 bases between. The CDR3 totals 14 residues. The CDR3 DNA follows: TGTGCCAGCAGTTTATACCCAGGTACCACTGAAGCTTTCTTT. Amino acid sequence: CASSLYPGTTEAFF.

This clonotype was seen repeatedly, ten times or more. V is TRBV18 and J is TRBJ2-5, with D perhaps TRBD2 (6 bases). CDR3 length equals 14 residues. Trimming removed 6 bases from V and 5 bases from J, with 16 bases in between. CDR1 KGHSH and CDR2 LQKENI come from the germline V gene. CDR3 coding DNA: TGTGCCAGCTCCCGCCAGGGAGGAGTTGAGACCCAGTACTTC. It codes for CASSRQGGVETQYF.

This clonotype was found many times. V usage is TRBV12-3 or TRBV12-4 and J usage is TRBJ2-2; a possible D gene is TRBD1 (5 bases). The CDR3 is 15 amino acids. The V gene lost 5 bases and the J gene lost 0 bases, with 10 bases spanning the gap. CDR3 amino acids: CASSGKGSNTGELFF. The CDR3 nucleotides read TGTGCCAGCAGTGGAAAGGGGTCGAACACCGGGGAGCTGTTTTTT.

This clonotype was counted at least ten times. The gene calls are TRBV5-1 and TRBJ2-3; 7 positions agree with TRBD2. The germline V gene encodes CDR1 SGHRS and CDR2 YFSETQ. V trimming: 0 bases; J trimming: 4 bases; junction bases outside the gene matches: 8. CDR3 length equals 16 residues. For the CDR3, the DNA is TGCGCCAGCAGCTTGGATCTGACAGCGGGGTCAGATACGCAGTATTTT. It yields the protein CASSLDLTAGSDTQYF.

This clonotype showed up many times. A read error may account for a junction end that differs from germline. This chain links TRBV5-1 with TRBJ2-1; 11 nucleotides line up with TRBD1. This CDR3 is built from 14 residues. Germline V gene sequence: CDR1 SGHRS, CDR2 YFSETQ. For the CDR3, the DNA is TGTGCTAGCAGCTTAGGGACAGGGGGCAATGAGCAGTTCTTC. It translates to CASSLGTGGNEQFF.

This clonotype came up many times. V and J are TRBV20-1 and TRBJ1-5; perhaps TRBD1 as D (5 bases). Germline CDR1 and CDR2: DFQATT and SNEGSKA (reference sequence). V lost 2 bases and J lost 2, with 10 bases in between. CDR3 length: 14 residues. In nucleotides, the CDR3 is TGCAGTGCTAGAAACAGGATGGGCAATCAGCCCCAGCATTTT. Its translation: CSARNRMGNQPQHF.

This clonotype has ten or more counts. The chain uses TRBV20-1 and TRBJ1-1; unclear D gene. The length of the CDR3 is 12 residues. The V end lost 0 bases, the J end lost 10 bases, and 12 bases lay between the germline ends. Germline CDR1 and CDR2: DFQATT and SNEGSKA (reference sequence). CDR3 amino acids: CSAREGGLSAFF. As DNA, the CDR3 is TGCAGTGCTAGAGAAGGAGGGCTGTCAGCTTTCTTT.

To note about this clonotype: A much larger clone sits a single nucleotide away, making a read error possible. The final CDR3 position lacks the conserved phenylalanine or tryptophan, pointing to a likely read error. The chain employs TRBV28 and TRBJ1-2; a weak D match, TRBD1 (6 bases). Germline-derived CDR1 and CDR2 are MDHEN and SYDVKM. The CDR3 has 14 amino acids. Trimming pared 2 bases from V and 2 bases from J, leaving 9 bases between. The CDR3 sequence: CASSLHGQNYGYTL. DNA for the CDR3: TGTGCCAGCAGTTTACATGGACAGAACTATGGCTACACCCTC.